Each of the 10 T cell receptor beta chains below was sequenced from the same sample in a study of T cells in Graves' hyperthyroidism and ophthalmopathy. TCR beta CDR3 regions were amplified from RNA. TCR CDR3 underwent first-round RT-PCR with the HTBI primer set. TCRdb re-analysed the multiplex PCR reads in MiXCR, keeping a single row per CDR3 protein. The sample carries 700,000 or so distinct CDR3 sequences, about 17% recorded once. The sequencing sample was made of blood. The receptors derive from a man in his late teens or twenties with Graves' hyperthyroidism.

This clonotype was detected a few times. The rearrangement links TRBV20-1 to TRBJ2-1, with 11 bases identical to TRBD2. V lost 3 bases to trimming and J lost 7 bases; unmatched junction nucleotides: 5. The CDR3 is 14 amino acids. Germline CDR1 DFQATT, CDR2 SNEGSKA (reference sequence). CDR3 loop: CSASSGRARNEQFF. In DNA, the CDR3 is TGCAGTGCTAGTAGCGGGAGGGCCAGGAATGAGCAGTTCTTC.

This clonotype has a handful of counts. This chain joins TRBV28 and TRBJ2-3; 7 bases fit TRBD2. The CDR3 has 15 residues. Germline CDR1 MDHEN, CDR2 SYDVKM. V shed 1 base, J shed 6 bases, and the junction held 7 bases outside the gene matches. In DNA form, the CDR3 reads TGTGCCAGCAGTTTATTAGGCGGGAGTTCGGATACGCAGTATTTT. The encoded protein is CASSLLGGSSDTQYF.

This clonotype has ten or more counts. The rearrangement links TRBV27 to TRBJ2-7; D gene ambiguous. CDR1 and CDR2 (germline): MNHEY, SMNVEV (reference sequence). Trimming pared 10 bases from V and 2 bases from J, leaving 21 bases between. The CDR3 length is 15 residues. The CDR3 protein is CATEIRVDGPYEQYF. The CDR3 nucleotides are TGTGCCACGGAAATTAGGGTGGATGGCCCCTACGAGCAGTACTTC.

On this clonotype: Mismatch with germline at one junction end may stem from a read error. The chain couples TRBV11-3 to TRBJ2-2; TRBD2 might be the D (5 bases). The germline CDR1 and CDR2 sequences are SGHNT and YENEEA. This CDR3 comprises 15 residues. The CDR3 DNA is TGTGCCAGCAGCTTATGGCAGGAAAACACCGGGAAGCTGTTTTTT. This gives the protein CASSLWQENTGKLFF.

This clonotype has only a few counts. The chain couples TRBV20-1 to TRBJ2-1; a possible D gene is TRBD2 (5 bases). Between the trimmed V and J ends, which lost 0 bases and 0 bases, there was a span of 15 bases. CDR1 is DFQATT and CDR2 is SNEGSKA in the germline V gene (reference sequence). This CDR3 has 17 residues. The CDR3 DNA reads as TGCAGTGCTAGAGATCATCAGGACTTCAGCTCCTACAATGAGCAGTTCTTC. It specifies CSARDHQDFSSYNEQFF.

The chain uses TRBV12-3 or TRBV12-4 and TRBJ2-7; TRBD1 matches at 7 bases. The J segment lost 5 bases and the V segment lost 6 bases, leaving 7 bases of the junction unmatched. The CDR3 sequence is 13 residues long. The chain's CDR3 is CASRTTGLHEQYF. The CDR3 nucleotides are TGTGCCAGCAGAACGACAGGGCTCCACGAGCAGTACTTC.

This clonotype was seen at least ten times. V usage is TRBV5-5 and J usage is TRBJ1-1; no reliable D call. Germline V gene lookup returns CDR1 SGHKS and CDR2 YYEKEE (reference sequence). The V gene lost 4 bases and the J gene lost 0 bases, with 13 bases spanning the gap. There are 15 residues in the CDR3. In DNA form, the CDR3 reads TGTGCCAGCAGCCGCCCCCCTACAGTGAACACTGAAGCTTTCTTT. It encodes CASSRPPTVNTEAFF.

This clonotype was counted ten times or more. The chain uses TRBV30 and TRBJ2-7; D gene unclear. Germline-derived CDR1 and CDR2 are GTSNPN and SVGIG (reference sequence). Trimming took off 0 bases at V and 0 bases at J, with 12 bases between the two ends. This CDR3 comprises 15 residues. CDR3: CAWSVLGIHSYEQYF. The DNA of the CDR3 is TGTGCCTGGAGTGTACTGGGGATCCACTCCTACGAGCAGTACTTC.

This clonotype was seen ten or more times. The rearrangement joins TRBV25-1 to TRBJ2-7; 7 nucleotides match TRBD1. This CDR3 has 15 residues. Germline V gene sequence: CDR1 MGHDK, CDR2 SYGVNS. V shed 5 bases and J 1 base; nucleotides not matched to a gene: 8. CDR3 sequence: CASSHSNRGSYEQYF. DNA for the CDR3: TGTGCCAGCAGTCATTCCAACAGGGGTTCCTACGAGCAGTACTTC.

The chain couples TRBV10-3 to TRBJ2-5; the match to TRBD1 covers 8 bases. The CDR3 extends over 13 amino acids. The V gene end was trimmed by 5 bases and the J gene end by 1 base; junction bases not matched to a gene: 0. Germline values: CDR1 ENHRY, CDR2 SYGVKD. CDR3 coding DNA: TGTGCCATCAGTACAGGGGGCCAAGAGACCCAGTACTTC. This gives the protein CAISTGGQETQYF.